This T cell receptor beta chain was found in a study of T cells in Graves' hyperthyroidism and ophthalmopathy. Amplification yielded TCR beta CDR3 regions, with RNA transcripts as the source. TCR CDR3 regions were first amplified by RT-PCR with HTBI primers. TCRdb fed the multiplex PCR reads into MiXCR, producing one record per CDR3 protein. The table has roughly 710,000 distinct CDR3 sequences, just over 35% seen once. Not enrolled were patients with uncontrolled infection, other autoimmune disease, pregnancy or lactation. The V end was cut by 8 bases, the J end by 5 bases, with 30 bases between. Per germline, CDR1 MGHDK and CDR2 SYGVNS. The CDR3 is 18 amino acids.

Sequenced input: blood. The sequence was obtained from a middle-aged woman with Graves' hyperthyroidism. V gene TRBV25-1 combines with J gene TRBJ2-5; tentative D call: TRBD2 (6 bases). The CDR3, as DNA: TGTGCCAGCTCCCCCTATTGGGGATCCGGAAGCGGAGGGGAGACCCAGTACTTC. Protein product: CASSPYWGSGSGGETQYF.